This T cell receptor beta chain derives from a study of beta chain features in type 1 diabetes. Study results and caveats: Moderate yet significant TCRB CDR3 shortening was seen in Type 1 diabetes patients in all four CD4+ subsets.

The sample holds a few counts of this clone. Its matching antigen is unknown. The sample has other DNA sequences that encode this CDR3 too. By way of CD45RO/CCR7/CD25/CD127/CD95/CD27, the CD4+ regulatory, stem cell-like memory, central memory and naive cells were sorted. Isolated RNA was reverse transcribed in full, so expressed TCRB transcripts were sequenced. Only in-frame clones appear in the TCRdb table, and some are missing; sequencing was by immunoSEQ multiplex PCR. This table holds 300,000 or so clones, 9.3% found once. The TCR comes from a man in his thirties or forties with type 1 diabetes. Sequenced input: central memory CD4+ T cells from blood.

The CDR3 sequence is CASSRSGEETQYF. In DNA, the CDR3 is TGTGCCAGCAGCCGGTCGGGGGAAGAGACCCAGTACTTC. This chain joins TRBV7-2 and TRBJ2-5; tentative D call: TRBD2 (6 bases). V was cut by 5 bases and J by 3 bases, with 10 bases left in between. The length of the CDR3 is 13 residues. Germline V gene data show CDR1 as SGHTA and CDR2 as FQGNSA.